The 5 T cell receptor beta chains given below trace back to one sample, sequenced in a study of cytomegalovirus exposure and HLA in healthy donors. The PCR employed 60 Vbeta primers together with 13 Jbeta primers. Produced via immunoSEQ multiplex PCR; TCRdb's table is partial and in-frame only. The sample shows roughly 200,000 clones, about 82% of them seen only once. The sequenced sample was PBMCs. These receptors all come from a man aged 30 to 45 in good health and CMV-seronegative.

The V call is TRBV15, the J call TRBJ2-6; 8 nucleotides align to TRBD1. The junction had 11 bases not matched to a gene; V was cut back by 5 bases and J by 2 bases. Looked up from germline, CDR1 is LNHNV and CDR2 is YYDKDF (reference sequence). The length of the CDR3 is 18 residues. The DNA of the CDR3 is TGTGCCACCAGCCACTTCGGACAGGGCAAAACTGGGGCCAACGTCCTGACTTTC. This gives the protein CATSHFGQGKTGANVLTF.

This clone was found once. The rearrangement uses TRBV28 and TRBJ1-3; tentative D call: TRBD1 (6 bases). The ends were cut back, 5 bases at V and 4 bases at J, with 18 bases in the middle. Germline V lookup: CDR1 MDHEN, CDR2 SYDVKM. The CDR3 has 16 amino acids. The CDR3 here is CASSPRGGSAGNTIYF. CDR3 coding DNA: TGTGCCAGCAGTCCCCGCGGGGGCTCGGCGGGAAACACCATATATTTT.

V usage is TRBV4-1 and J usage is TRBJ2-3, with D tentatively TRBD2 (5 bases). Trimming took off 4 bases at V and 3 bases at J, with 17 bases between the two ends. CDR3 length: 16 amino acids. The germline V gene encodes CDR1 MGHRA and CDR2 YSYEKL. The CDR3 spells CASSLDRGGRTDTQYF. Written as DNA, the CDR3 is TGCGCCAGCAGCCTTGACCGGGGTGGCAGAACAGATACGCAGTATTTT.

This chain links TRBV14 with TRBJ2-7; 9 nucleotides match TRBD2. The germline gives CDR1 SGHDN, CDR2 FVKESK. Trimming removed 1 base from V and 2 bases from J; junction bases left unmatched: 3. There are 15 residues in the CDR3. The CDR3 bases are TGTGCCAGCAGCCAAGTTAGCGGGGGAACCTACGAGCAGTACTTC. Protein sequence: CASSQVSGGTYEQYF.

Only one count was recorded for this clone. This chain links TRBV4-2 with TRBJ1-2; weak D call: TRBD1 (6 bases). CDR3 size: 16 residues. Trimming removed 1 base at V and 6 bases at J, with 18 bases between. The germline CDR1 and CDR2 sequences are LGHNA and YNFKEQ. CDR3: CASSQGGGGRADGYTF. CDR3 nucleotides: TGTGCCAGCAGCCAAGGTGGGGGGGGCAGGGCGGATGGCTACACCTTC.